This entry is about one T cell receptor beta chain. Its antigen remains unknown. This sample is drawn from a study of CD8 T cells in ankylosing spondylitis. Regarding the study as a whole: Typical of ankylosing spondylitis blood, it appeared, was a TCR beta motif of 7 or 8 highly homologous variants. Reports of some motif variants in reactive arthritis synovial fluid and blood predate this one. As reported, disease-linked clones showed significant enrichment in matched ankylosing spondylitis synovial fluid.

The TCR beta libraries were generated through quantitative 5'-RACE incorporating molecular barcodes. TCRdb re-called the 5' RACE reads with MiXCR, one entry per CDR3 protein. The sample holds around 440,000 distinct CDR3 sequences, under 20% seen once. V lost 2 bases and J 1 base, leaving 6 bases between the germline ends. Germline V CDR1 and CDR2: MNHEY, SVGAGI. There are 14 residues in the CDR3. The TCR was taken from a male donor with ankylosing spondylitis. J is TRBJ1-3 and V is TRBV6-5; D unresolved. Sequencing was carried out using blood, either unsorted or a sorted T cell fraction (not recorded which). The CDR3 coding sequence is TGTGCCAGCAGTTACGGGGATTCTGGAAACACCATATATTTT. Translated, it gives CASSYGDSGNTIYF.